This is a list of T cell receptor beta chains from one sample in a study of shared clonotypes between healthy human individuals. Repertoires were generated with immunoSEQ multiplex PCR, while TCRdb's copy carries only in-frame clones and drops some. The sample carries about 470,000 clones, 79% recorded once. Input material: PBMCs. These receptor sequences come from a woman aged 40 to 49 in good health. Some clones in this sample may be carry-over from other donors' samples. The CDR3 runs from the conserved cysteine through the conserved F or W. D genes are given only for firm matches. Not all rows give a size; the values are once, few, many and, for expanded clones, a class.

clone size	V gene	J gene	D gene	CDR3 protein	CDR3 DNA
NA	TRBV30	TRBJ1-1	NA	CAWRFLQGIEAFF	TGTGCCTGGAGGTTCCTCCAGGGGATTGAAGCTTTCTTT
NA	TRBV11-2	TRBJ1-4	NA	CASSLGVNEKLFF	TGTGCCAGCAGCTTAGGGGTTAATGAAAAACTGTTTTTT
once	TRBV7-2	TRBJ1-2	NA	CASSFHTGYGYTF	TGTGCCAGCAGCTTTCACACTGGCTATGGCTACACCTTC
NA	TRBV27	TRBJ2-5	NA	CASSLGPPETQYF	TGTGCCAGCAGTTTAGGCCCCCCGGAGACCCAGTACTTC
once	TRBV28	TRBJ2-3	NA	CAHSKQGATDTQYF	TGTGCCCACTCAAAGCAGGGAGCCACAGATACGCAGTATTTT
once	TRBV5-1	TRBJ2-7	TRBD1	CASSLHTGGGEQYF	TGCGCCAGCAGCCTCCACACAGGGGGCGGCGAGCAGTACTTC
few	TRBV29-1	TRBJ1-5	NA	CSVGEYNQPQHF	TGCAGCGTTGGGGAGTACAATCAGCCCCAGCATTTT
NA	TRBV25-1	TRBJ2-7	NA	CASSEYSATAYEQYF	TGTGCCAGCAGTGAATATAGTGCAACAGCCTACGAGCAGTACTTC
NA	TRBV5-6	TRBJ2-7	TRBD2	CASSLIAGVVPYEQYF	TGTGCCAGCAGCTTGATCGCGGGAGTTGTCCCCTACGAGCAGTACTTC
NA	TRBV6-1	TRBJ2-5	TRBD1	CASSKGQAQETQYF	TGTGCCAGCAGTAAGGGACAGGCTCAAGAGACCCAGTACTTC
NA	TRBV30	TRBJ1-2	NA	CAWSVRQARVRFGYTF	TGTGCCTGGAGTGTACGGCAGGCCCGCGTGAGATTTGGCTACACCTTC
NA	TRBV5-1	TRBJ2-4	TRBD2	CASSPGLAGGAKNIQYF	TGCGCCAGCAGCCCGGGACTAGCGGGCGGGGCCAAAAACATTCAGTACTTC
NA	TRBV5-5	TRBJ2-7	TRBD2	CASSPGLAEGYEQYF	TGTGCCAGCAGCCCGGGACTAGCGGAGGGCTACGAGCAGTACTTC
NA	TRBV7-9	TRBJ1-1	NA	CASSRGGTEAFF	TGTGCCAGCAGCCGAGGAGGAACTGAAGCTTTCTTT
NA	TRBV14	TRBJ1-4	TRBD1	CASSQDLRQGGGEKLFF	TGTGCCAGCAGCCAAGATCTCCGACAGGGGGGAGGTGAAAAACTGTTTTTT
NA	TRBV2	TRBJ2-5	NA	CASSLIQGNQETQYF	TGTGCCAGCAGCCTTATACAGGGAAACCAAGAGACCCAGTACTTC
NA	TRBV30	TRBJ1-3	NA	CAWSVGRISGNTIYF	TGTGCCTGGAGTGTAGGGCGGATCTCTGGAAACACCATATATTTT
NA	TRBV18	TRBJ1-3	NA	CASSPSQGSGNTIYF	TGTGCCAGCTCACCATCCCAGGGATCTGGAAACACCATATATTTT
NA	TRBV15	TRBJ2-1	NA	CATSRVYNEQFF	TGTGCCACCAGCAGAGTTTACAATGAGCAGTTCTTC
many	TRBV9	TRBJ2-1	TRBD2	CASSPRTSGSYEQFF	TGTGCCAGCAGCCCTCGGACTAGCGGGTCTTATGAGCAGTTCTTC
NA	TRBV27	TRBJ1-2	TRBD1	CASSSRGGRYGYTF	TGTGCCAGCAGTTCCAGGGGGGGTAGATACGGCTACACCTTC
NA	TRBV29-1	TRBJ1-5	NA	CSVEVEMGQPQHF	TGCAGCGTTGAAGTCGAAATGGGGCAGCCCCAGCATTTT
NA	TRBV5-1	TRBJ2-7	NA	CASSLGGALAWPYEQYF	TGCGCCAGCAGCTTGGGCGGGGCACTAGCTTGGCCCTACGAGCAGTACTTC
NA	TRBV7-3	TRBJ2-7	TRBD2	CASSLGTSGSNEQYF	TGTGCCAGCAGCTTAGGGACTAGCGGGAGCAACGAGCAGTACTTC
NA	TRBV4-2	TRBJ2-3	NA	CASSQGGSTDTQYF	TGTGCCAGCAGCCAAGGTGGAAGCACAGATACGCAGTATTTT
NA	TRBV28	TRBJ2-3	TRBD2	CASSYRQGSGLAHTDTQYF	TGTGCCAGCAGCTATAGACAGGGGTCGGGACTAGCGCACACAGATACGCAGTATTTT
NA	TRBV30	TRBJ2-5	TRBD1	CAWSVLKKGQGAGQETQYF	TGTGCCTGGAGTGTACTGAAAAAGGGACAGGGGGCGGGCCAAGAGACCCAGTACTTC
few	TRBV5-1	TRBJ2-7	TRBD2	CASSVDASGSMYEQYF	TGCGCCAGCAGCGTGGATGCTAGCGGGAGCATGTACGAGCAGTACTTC
NA	TRBV4-2	TRBJ2-7	NA	CASSPRKTDSSYEQYF	TGTGCCAGCAGCCCAAGAAAGACAGACAGCTCCTACGAGCAGTACTTC
NA	TRBV5-1	TRBJ2-7	TRBD2	CASGGTSGSDRVNEQYF	TGCGCCAGCGGAGGGACTAGCGGGAGCGACCGGGTCAACGAGCAGTACTTC
NA	TRBV21-1	TRBJ1-4	NA	CASSGQGYGVVENEKLFF	TGTGCCAGCAGCGGGCAGGGTTATGGGGTGGTCGAAAATGAAAAACTGTTTTTT
once	TRBV6-6	TRBJ1-5	TRBD1	CASSGGRQGASQPQHF	TGTGCCAGCAGTGGGGGGAGACAGGGGGCGTCTCAGCCCCAGCATTTT
NA	TRBV28	TRBJ1-2	TRBD1	CASSTTGQGAYGYTF	TGTGCCAGCAGTACAACGGGACAGGGGGCTTATGGCTACACCTTC
NA	TRBV20-1	TRBJ2-7	NA	CSAFQGYEQYF	TGCAGTGCTTTTCAGGGTTACGAGCAGTACTTC
once	TRBV7-2	TRBJ2-6	TRBD1	CASSWDSNSGANVLTF	TGTGCCAGCAGCTGGGACAGTAACTCTGGGGCCAACGTCCTGACTTTC
NA	TRBV9	TRBJ1-3	TRBD1	CASSGTGTPIYF	TGTGCCAGCAGCGGGACAGGGACCCCCATATATTTT
NA	TRBV7-2	TRBJ2-1	TRBD2	CASSLAGTSGEQFF	TGTGCCAGCAGCTTAGCCGGGACTAGCGGAGAGCAGTTCTTC
NA	TRBV5-4	TRBJ1-2	NA	CASSLKAEYGYTF	TGTGCCAGCAGCTTGAAGGCAGAATATGGCTACACCTTC
NA	TRBV2	TRBJ2-2	NA	CASTGVESGELFF	TGTGCCAGCACCGGGGTTGAGTCCGGGGAGCTGTTTTTT
NA	TRBV30	TRBJ2-3	NA	CAWSHPGDPRNTQYF	TGTGCCTGGAGTCATCCCGGCGACCCAAGGAATACGCAGTATTTT
many	TRBV28	TRBJ1-2	NA	CASSLLGLGRGNYGYTF	TGTGCCAGCAGTTTGTTAGGGCTGGGCAGGGGCAACTATGGCTACACCTTC
NA	TRBV10-3	TRBJ1-2	NA	CAISGSGGDVGYTF	TGTGCCATCAGTGGTTCCGGGGGGGACGTGGGCTACACCTTC
NA	TRBV29-1	TRBJ2-7	NA	CSVESGGPVYEQYF	TGCAGCGTTGAAAGTGGGGGGCCCGTGTACGAGCAGTACTTC
NA	TRBV18	TRBJ2-7	NA	CASSQTVASYEQYF	TGTGCCAGCTCACAGACAGTCGCCTCCTACGAGCAGTACTTC
NA	TRBV5-1	TRBJ2-1	TRBD2	CASSTSGTHYNEQFF	TGCGCCAGCAGCACTAGCGGGACCCACTACAATGAGCAGTTCTTC
NA	TRBV27	TRBJ2-1	TRBD2	CASSLSSGIPYNEQFF	TGTGCCAGCAGTTTATCAAGCGGGATACCCTACAATGAGCAGTTCTTC
NA	TRBV27	TRBJ2-7	TRBD2	CASSSPGTSGPTYEQYF	TGTGCCAGCAGTTCCCCAGGGACTAGCGGGCCAACCTACGAGCAGTACTTC
NA	TRBV5-1	TRBJ2-7	TRBD2	CASSWTSTSSYEQYF	TGCGCCAGCAGCTGGACTAGCACCAGCTCCTACGAGCAGTACTTC
NA	TRBV7-8	TRBJ2-3	NA	CASSLVQGLSLLGTRQYF	TGTGCCAGCAGCTTAGTTCAGGGGCTCTCCCTCCTTGGGACGCGCCAGTATTTT
NA	TRBV13	TRBJ1-2	TRBD1	CASSLGDRGIGYTF	TGTGCCAGCAGCTTAGGGGACAGGGGGATTGGCTACACCTTC
NA	TRBV9	TRBJ2-2	NA	CASSVELNTGELFF	TGTGCCAGCAGCGTAGAACTAAACACCGGGGAGCTGTTTTTT
NA	TRBV5-6	TRBJ1-1	NA	CASSMNTEAFF	TGTGCCAGCAGCATGAACACTGAAGCTTTCTTT
few	TRBV4-2	TRBJ2-3	TRBD2	CASSQGLAEGTDTQYF	TGTGCCAGCAGCCAGGGACTAGCGGAGGGGACAGATACGCAGTATTTT
NA	TRBV4-1	TRBJ2-7	TRBD2	CASSRRQGESGRAPTLLYEQYF	TGCGCCAGCAGCCGCCGCCAGGGCGAGAGCGGGAGGGCCCCTACTCTATTGTACGAGCAGTACTTC
NA	TRBV7-3	TRBJ2-1	TRBD2	CASSLRSGTNYNEQFF	TGTGCCAGCAGCTTAAGGTCCGGGACTAACTACAATGAGCAGTTCTTC